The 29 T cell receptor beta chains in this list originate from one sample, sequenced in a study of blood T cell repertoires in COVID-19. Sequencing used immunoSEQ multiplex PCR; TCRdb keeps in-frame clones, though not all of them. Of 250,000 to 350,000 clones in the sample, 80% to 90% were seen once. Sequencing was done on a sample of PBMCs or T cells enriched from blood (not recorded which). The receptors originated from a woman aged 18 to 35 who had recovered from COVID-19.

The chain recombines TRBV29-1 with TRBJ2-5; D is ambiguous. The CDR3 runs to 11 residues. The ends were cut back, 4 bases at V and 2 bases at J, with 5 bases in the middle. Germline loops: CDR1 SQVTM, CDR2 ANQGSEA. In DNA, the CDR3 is TGCAGCGTTGTCCCTCAAGAGACCCAGTACTTC. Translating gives CSVVPQETQYF. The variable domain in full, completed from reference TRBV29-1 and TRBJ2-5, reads SAVISQKPSRDICQRGTSLTIQCQVDSQVTMMFWYRQQPGQSLTLIATANQGSEATYESGFVIDKFPISRPNLTFSTLTVSNMSPEDSSIYLCSVVPQETQYFGPGTRLLVL.

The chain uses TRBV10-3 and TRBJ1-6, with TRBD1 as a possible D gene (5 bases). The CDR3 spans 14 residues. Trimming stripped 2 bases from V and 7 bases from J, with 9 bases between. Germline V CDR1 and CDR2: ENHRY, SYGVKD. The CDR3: CAISETGLNSPLHF. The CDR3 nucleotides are TGTGCCATCAGTGAGACAGGCTTGAATTCACCCCTCCACTTT.

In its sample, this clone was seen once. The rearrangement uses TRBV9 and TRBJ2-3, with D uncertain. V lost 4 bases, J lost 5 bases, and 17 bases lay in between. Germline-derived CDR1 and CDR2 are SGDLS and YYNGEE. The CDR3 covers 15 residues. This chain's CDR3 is CASSPTAVAGDTQYF. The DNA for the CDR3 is TGTGCCAGCAGCCCCACCGCGGTAGCCGGAGATACGCAGTATTTT.

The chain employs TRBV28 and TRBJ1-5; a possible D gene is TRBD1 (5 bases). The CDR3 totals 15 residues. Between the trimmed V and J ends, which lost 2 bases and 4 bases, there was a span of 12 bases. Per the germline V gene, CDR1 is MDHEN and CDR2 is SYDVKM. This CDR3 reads CASSLISGGNQPQHF. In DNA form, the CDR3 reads TGTGCCAGCAGTTTAATTTCTGGGGGGAATCAGCCCCAGCATTTT.

CDR3 amino acids: CAWDRGGGGPSGELFF. In nucleotides, the CDR3 is TGTGCCTGGGACAGGGGCGGGGGGGGCCCGTCCGGGGAGCTGTTTTTT. The chain has TRBV5-4 and TRBJ2-2; maybe TRBD1 (10 bases). V gave up 10 bases and J gave up 6 bases, with 25 bases separating them. This CDR3 region has 16 residues. The germline V gene has CDR1 SGHNT and CDR2 YYREEE (reference sequence). Full variable domain (rest looked up from reference TRBV5-4 and TRBJ2-2): ETGVTQSPTHLIKTRGQQVTLRCSSQSGHNTVSWYQQALGQGPQFIFQYYREEENGRGNFPPRFSGLQFPNYSSELNVNALELDDSALYLCAWDRGGGGPSGELFFGEGSRLTVL.

The CDR3 DNA is TGTGCCAGTAGTATAGAGCAGTTTCTCACCGGGGAGCTGTTTTTT. Its protein product is CASSIEQFLTGELFF. The chain employs TRBV19 and TRBJ2-2, with no clear D. CDR3 size: 15 residues. Per germline, CDR1 LNHDA and CDR2 SQIVND (reference sequence). V gave up 0 bases and J gave up 4 bases, with 9 bases separating them.

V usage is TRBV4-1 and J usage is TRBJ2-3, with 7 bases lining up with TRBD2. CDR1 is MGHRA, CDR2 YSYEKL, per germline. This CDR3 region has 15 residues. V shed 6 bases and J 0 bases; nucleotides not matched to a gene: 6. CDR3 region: CASSAGRASTDTQYF. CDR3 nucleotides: TGCGCCAGCAGTGCGGGGAGGGCTAGCACAGATACGCAGTATTTT.

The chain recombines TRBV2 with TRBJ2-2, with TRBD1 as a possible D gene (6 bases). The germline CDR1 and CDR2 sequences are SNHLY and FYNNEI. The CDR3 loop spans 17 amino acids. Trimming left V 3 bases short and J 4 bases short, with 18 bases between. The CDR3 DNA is TGTGCCAGCAGTGACGTTCAGGGGTCCAGGAGCACCGGGGAGCTGTTTTTT. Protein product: CASSDVQGSRSTGELFF.

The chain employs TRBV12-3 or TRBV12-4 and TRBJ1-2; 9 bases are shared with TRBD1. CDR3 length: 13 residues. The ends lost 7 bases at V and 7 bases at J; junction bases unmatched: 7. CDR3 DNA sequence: TGTGCCAGCAATACGGGACAGGGAGCTGGCTACACCTTC. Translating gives CASNTGQGAGYTF.

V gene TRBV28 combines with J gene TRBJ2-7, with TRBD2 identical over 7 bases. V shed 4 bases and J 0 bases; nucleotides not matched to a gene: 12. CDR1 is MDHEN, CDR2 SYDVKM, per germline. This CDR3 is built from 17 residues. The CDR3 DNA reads TGTGCCAGCAGTTACCCGGCAACTAGCGACAGCTCCTACGAGCAGTACTTC. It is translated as CASSYPATSDSSYEQYF. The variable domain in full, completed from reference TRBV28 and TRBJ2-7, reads DVKVTQSSRYLVKRTGEKVFLECVQDMDHENMFWYRQDPGLGLRLIYFSYDVKMKEKGDIPEGYSVSREKKERFSLILESASTNQTSMYLCASSYPATSDSSYEQYFGPGTRLTVT.

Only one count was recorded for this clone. Written as DNA, the CDR3 is TGTGCCACCAGGGACGGACTATACACTGAAGCTTTCTTT. Amino acids: CATRDGLYTEAFF. This chain connects TRBV24-1 to TRBJ1-1; unclear D gene. The CDR3 is made up of 13 amino acids. Per the germline V gene, CDR1 is KGHDR and CDR2 is SFDVKD. Trimming left V 7 bases short and J 3 bases short, with 11 bases between.

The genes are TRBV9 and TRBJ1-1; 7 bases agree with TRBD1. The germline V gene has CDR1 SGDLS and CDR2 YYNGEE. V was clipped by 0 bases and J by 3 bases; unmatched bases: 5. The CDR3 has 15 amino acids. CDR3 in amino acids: CASSVVGRGDTEAFF. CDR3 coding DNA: TGTGCCAGCAGCGTAGTAGGCAGGGGGGACACTGAAGCTTTCTTT.

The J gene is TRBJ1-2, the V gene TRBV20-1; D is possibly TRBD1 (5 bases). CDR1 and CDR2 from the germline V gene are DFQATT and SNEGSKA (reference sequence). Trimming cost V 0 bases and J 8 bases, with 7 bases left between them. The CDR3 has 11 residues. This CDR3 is CSAREGEGYTF. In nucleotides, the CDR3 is TGCAGTGCTAGAGAAGGGGAAGGCTACACCTTC.

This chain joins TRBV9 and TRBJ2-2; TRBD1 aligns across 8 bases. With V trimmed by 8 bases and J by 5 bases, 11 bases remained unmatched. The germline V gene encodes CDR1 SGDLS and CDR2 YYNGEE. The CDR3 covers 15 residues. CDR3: CARLGDRLYTGELFF. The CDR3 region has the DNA TGTGCCAGACTAGGGGACAGGCTCTATACCGGGGAGCTGTTTTTT.

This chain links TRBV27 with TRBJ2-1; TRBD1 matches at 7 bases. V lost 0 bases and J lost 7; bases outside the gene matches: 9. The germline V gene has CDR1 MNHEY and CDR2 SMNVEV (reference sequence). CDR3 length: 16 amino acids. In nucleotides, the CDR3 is TGTGCCAGCAGTTTATCACAGGGGTATCTGTTGAATGAGCAGTTCTTC. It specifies CASSLSQGYLLNEQFF.

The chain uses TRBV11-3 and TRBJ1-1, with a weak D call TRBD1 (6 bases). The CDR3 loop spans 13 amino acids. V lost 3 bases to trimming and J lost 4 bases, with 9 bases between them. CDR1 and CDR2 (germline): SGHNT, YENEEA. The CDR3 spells CASSFGQTTEAFF. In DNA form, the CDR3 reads TGTGCCAGCAGCTTTGGACAGACCACTGAAGCTTTCTTT. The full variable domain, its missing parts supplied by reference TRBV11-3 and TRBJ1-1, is EAGVVQSPRYKIIEKKQPVAFWCNPISGHNTLYWYLQNLGQGPELLIRYENEEAVDDSQLPKDRFSAERLKGVDSTLKIQPAELGDSAVYLCASSFGQTTEAFFGQGTRLTVV.

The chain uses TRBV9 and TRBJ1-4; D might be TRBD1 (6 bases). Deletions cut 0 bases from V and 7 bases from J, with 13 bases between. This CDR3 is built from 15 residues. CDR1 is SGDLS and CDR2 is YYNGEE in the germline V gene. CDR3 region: CASSVGTAGSEKLFF. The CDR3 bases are TGTGCCAGCAGCGTAGGGACAGCCGGCAGTGAAAAACTGTTTTTT.

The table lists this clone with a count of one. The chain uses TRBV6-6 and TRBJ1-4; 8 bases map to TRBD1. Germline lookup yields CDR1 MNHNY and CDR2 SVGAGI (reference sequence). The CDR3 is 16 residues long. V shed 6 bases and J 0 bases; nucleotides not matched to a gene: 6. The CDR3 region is CASSSQGASTNEKLFF. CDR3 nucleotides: TGTGCCAGCAGCTCCCAGGGGGCATCAACTAATGAAAAACTGTTTTTT.

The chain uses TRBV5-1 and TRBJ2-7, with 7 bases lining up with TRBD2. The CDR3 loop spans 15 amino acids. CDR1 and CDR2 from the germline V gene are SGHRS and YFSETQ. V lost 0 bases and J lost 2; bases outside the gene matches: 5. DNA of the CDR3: TGCGCCAGCAGCTTGGAGGGACTATCCGCCTACGAGCAGTACTTC. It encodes CASSLEGLSAYEQYF.

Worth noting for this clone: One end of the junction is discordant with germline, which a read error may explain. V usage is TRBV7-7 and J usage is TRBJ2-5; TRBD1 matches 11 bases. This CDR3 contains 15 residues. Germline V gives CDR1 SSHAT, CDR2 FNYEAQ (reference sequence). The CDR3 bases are TGTGCTAGCAGCAAGGGACAGGGGGGGGGAGAGACCCAGTACTTC. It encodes CASSKGQGGGETQYF. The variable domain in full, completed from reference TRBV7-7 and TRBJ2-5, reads GAGVSQSPRYKVTKRGQDVTLRCDPISSHATLYWYQQALGQGPEFLTYFNYEAQPDKSGLPSDRFSAERPEGSISTLTIQRTEQRDSAMYRCASSKGQGGGETQYFGPGTRLLVL.

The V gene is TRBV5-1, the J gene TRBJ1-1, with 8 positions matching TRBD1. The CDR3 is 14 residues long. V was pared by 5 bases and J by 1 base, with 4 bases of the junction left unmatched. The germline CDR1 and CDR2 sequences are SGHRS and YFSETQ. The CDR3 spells CASRQGAGNTEAFF. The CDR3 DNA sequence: TGCGCCAGCAGGCAGGGGGCAGGGAACACTGAAGCTTTCTTT.

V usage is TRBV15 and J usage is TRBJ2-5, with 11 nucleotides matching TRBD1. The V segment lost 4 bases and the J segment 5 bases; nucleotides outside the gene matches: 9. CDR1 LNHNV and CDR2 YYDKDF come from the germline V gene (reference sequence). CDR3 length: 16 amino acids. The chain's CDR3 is CATSTHSGTGGETQYF. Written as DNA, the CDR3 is TGTGCCACCAGCACCCACTCCGGGACAGGGGGGGAGACCCAGTACTTC.

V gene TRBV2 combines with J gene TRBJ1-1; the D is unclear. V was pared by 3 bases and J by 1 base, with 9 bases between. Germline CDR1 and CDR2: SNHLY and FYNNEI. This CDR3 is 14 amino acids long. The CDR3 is CASSDNSGNTEAFF. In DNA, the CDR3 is TGTGCCAGCAGTGATAATAGCGGGAACACTGAAGCTTTCTTT.

CDR3 sequence: CASSERTGGEAFF. Here the CDR3 DNA reads TGTGCCAGCAGTGAGAGGACAGGGGGTGAAGCTTTCTTT. The chain recombines TRBV25-1 with TRBJ1-1; 10 nucleotides agree with TRBD1. The V gene's germline CDR1 is MGHDK and CDR2 SYGVNS. CDR3 length: 13 amino acids. V gave up 3 bases and J gave up 7 bases; unmatched junction bases: 2.

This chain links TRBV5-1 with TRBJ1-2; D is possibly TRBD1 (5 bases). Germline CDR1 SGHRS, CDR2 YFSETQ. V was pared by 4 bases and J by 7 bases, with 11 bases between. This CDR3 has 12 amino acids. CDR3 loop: CASSPQGSGYTF. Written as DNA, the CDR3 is TGCGCCAGCAGCCCGCAGGGTTCTGGCTACACCTTC.

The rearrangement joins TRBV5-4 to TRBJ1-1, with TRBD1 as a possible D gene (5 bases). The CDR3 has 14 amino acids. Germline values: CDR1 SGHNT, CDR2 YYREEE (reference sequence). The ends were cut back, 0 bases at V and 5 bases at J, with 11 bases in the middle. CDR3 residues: CASSLVSGVTEAFF. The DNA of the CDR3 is TGTGCCAGCAGCTTGGTGTCGGGGGTTACTGAAGCTTTCTTT.

In DNA form, the CDR3 reads TGTGCCAGCACCGGACAGAACACTGAAGCTTTCTTT. This translates into CASTGQNTEAFF. This sequence joins TRBV21-1 and TRBJ1-1; the table calls TRBD1, which could not be checked here. TRBV21-1 is assigned pseudogene status. The CDR3 totals 12 residues.

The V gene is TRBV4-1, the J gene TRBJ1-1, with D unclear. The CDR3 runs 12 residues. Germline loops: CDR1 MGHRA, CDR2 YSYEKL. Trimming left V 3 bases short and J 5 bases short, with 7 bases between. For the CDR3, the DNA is TGCGCCAGCAGCCAGTTCGGGACTGAAGCTTTCTTT. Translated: CASSQFGTEAFF.

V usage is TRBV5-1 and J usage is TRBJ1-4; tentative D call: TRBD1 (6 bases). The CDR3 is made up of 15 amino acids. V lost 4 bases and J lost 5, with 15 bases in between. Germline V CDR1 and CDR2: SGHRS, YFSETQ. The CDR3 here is CASSVSTGGNEKLFF. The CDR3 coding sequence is TGCGCCAGCAGCGTATCGACAGGTGGGAATGAAAAACTGTTTTTT. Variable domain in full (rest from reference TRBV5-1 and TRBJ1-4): KAGVTQTPRYLIKTRGQQVTLSCSPISGHRSVSWYQQTPGQGLQFLFEYFSETQRNKGNFPGRFSGRQFSNSRSEMNVSTLELGDSALYLCASSVSTGGNEKLFFGSGTQLSVL.